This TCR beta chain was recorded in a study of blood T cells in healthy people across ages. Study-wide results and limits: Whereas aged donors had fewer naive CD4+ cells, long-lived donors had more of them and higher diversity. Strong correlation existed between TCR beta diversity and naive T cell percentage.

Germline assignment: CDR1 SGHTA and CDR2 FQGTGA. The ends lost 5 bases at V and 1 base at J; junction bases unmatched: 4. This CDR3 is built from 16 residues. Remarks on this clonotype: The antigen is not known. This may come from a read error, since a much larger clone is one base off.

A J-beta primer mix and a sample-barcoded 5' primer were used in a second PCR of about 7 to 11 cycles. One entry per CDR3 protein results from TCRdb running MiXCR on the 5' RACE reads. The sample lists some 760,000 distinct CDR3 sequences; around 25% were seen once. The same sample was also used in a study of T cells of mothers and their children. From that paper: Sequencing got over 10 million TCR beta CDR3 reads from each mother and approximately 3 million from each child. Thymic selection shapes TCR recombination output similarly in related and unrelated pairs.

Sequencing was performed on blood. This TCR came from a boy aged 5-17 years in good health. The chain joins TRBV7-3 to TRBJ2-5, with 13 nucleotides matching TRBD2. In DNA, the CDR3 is TGTGCCAGCAGCCCCGGACTAGCGGGGGCCCAAGAGACCCAGTACTTC. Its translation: CASSPGLAGAQETQYF.